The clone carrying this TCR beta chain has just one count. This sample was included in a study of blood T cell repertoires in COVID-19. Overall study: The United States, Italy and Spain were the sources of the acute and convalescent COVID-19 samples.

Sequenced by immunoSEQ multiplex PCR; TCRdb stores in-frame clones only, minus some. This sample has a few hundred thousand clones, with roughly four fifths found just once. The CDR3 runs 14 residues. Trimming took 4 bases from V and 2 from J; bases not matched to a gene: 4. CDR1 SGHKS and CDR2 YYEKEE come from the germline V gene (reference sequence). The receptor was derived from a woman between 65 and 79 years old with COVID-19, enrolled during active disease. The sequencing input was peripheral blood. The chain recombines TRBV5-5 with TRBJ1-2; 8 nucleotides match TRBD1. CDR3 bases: TGTGCCAGCAGCCCGTGGACAGGGAACTATGGCTACACCTTC. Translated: CASSPWTGNYGYTF.